Listed here are 25 T cell receptor beta chains from one sample, sequenced in a study of Ad26.COV2.S vaccination and SARS-CoV-2 variants. The table came from immunoSEQ multiplex PCR; TCRdb's copy has only in-frame clones and leaves some out. The profile shows around 400,000 clones, 83% of them singletons. Regarding treatment: approximately 18 received Ad26.COV2.S at low or high dose, single or two shots; about 5 received placebo; per-sample allocation not given. Collection of the samples took place on day 63 after the first injection of vaccine or placebo. The source was peripheral blood, collected in a trial of Ad26.COV2.S vaccine versus placebo. These receptors were taken from a person aged 18-65 years who received the Ad26.COV2.S COVID-19 vaccine or a placebo.

The chain is built from TRBV9 and TRBJ2-3; 8 bases align to TRBD2. V gave up 10 bases and J gave up 4 bases; unmatched junction bases: 14. This CDR3 spans 15 amino acids. In germline, CDR1 is SGDLS, CDR2 YYNGEE. CDR3 sequence reads: CAGARGGHAADTQYF. The CDR3 DNA reads as TGTGCCGGAGCCCGGGGGGGCCATGCGGCAGATACGCAGTATTTT.

V usage is TRBV19 and J usage is TRBJ2-7; TRBD1 might be the D (6 bases). The CDR3 loop spans 11 amino acids. V was pared by 6 bases and J by 5 bases, with 8 bases between. The V gene's germline CDR1 is LNHDA and CDR2 SQIVND (reference sequence). This CDR3 reads CASRAGDEQYF. The CDR3 DNA reads TGTGCCAGTAGGGCAGGGGACGAGCAGTACTTC.

The V call is TRBV12-5, the J call TRBJ2-6; D is unresolved. From germline, CDR1 is LGHNT and CDR2 FRNRAP. This CDR3 is built from 15 residues. V lost 5 bases and J 4 bases, leaving 12 bases between the germline ends. CDR3 DNA sequence: TGTGCTAGTGGTACCTTCATCTCCGGGGCCAACGTCCTGACTTTC. It is translated as CASGTFISGANVLTF.

The CDR3 reads CASGETRGGRAGELFF. The CDR3 nucleotides read TGTGCTAGTGGGGAGACTCGGGGTGGCCGAGCCGGGGAGCTGTTTTTT. The chain uses TRBV12-5 and TRBJ2-2; tentative D call: TRBD2 (5 bases). Germline values: CDR1 LGHNT, CDR2 FRNRAP. Trimming removed 6 bases at V and 6 bases at J, with 20 bases between. This CDR3 comprises 16 residues.

The rearrangement joins TRBV4-1 to TRBJ1-1; no clear D gene. This CDR3 comprises 14 residues. Trimming took off 1 base at V and 1 base at J, with 7 bases between the two ends. Germline values: CDR1 MGHRA, CDR2 YSYEKL. CDR3 in DNA: TGCGCCAGCAGCCAAGTCTGGGAGAACACTGAAGCTTTCTTT. Its translation: CASSQVWENTEAFF.

This sequence joins TRBV28 and TRBJ2-1; 10 bases are shared with TRBD2. From germline, CDR1 is MDHEN and CDR2 SYDVKM. This CDR3 has 16 residues. Trimming removed 4 bases from V and 5 bases from J; junction bases left unmatched: 8. The CDR3 sequence is CASSYLLAGSHNEQFF. CDR3 DNA sequence: TGTGCCAGCAGTTACTTACTAGCGGGAAGCCACAATGAGCAGTTCTTC.

The V gene is TRBV5-1, the J gene TRBJ2-6; D not resolved. The V and J ends lost 2 bases and 2 bases respectively, with 8 bases between them. The CDR3 has 15 amino acids. Germline assignment: CDR1 SGHRS and CDR2 YFSETQ. The CDR3 reads CASSFDGPGANVLTF. For the CDR3, the DNA is TGCGCCAGCAGCTTCGATGGCCCTGGGGCCAACGTCCTGACTTTC.

The rearrangement uses TRBV4-2 and TRBJ2-7; 8 nucleotides match TRBD2. Germline loops: CDR1 LGHNA, CDR2 YNFKEQ. This CDR3 is built from 16 residues. V lost 2 bases and J lost 5; bases outside the gene matches: 11. CDR3 amino acids: CASSQPPGGRNDEQYF. In DNA, the CDR3 is TGTGCCAGCAGCCAACCTCCTGGCGGGAGGAACGACGAGCAGTACTTC.

This sequence joins TRBV19 and TRBJ1-2; 7 positions agree with TRBD1. Losses at the gene ends were 2 bases for V and 9 bases for J; bases not matched to a gene: 9. The CDR3 runs 14 residues. Germline V CDR1 and CDR2: LNHDA, SQIVND (reference sequence). The CDR3 region is CASSIRGQLTSYTF. The CDR3 DNA follows: TGTGCCAGTAGTATAAGGGGACAGCTTACAAGCTACACCTTC.

The V and J genes are TRBV5-1 and TRBJ1-2, with TRBD1 matching over 8 bases. This CDR3 has 14 residues. Germline trimming cut 0 bases from V and 7 bases from J; bases unmatched to any gene: 5. The germline V gene encodes CDR1 SGHRS and CDR2 YFSETQ. This CDR3 reads CASSLGSGGGGYTF. CDR3 nucleotide sequence: TGCGCCAGCAGCTTGGGATCAGGGGGCGGTGGCTACACCTTC.

The CDR3 DNA reads as TGTGCCAGCAGCGTGGGACGGTGGAACACTGAAGCTTTCTTT. Translated, it gives CASSVGRWNTEAFF. V and J are TRBV5-6 and TRBJ1-1; TRBD1 is a possible D gene (5 bases). V gave up 4 bases and J gave up 1 base, with 11 bases separating them. The CDR3 has 14 amino acids. CDR1 is SGHDT and CDR2 is YYEEEE in the germline V gene.

The chain has TRBV7-8 and TRBJ2-7; D is possibly TRBD1 (6 bases). CDR1 is SGHVS, CDR2 FQNEAQ, per germline. The V and J ends lost 0 bases and 4 bases respectively, with 13 bases between them. The CDR3 extends over 15 amino acids. The CDR3 DNA follows: TGTGCCAGCAGCTTAGCGTCCGGGACACCGTACGAGCAGTACTTC. Protein sequence: CASSLASGTPYEQYF. The full variable domain, with the rest looked up from reference TRBV7-8 and TRBJ2-7, is GAGVSQSPRYKVAKRGQDVALRCDPISGHVSLFWYQQALGQGPEFLTYFQNEAQLDKSGLPSDRFFAERPEGSVSTLKIQRTQQEDSAVYLCASSLASGTPYEQYFGPGTRLTVT.

The gene calls are TRBV6-4 and TRBJ2-1; unclear D gene. This CDR3 is 16 amino acids long. Germline CDR1 and CDR2: MRHNA and SNTAGT. Trimming took off 4 bases at V and 2 bases at J, with 15 bases between the two ends. The chain's CDR3 is CASSAEILPPYNEQFF. The CDR3, as DNA: TGTGCCAGCAGTGCCGAGATTTTACCCCCCTACAATGAGCAGTTCTTC.

The genes are TRBV6-1 and TRBJ1-1; TRBD1 matches at 7 bases. Germline lookup yields CDR1 MNHNS and CDR2 SASEGT. This CDR3 comprises 16 residues. V lost 4 bases and J lost 0; bases outside the gene matches: 8. The CDR3 nucleotides are TGTGCCAGCAGTGGCCCTGGGACAGCCTTGAACACTGAAGCTTTCTTT. Amino acids: CASSGPGTALNTEAFF.

The CDR3 DNA follows: TGTGCCAGTAGTATTTTCAGTACTAACTATGGCTACACCTTC. This encodes CASSIFSTNYGYTF. V and J are TRBV19 and TRBJ1-2; D remains unclear. Germline V gives CDR1 LNHDA, CDR2 SQIVND (reference sequence). There are 14 residues in the CDR3. Trimming removed 3 bases from V and 0 bases from J, with 8 bases in between.

CDR3 nucleotides: TGCGCCAGCAGCTTGGGGCCCCCACTCAATCAGCCCCAGCATTTT. Translation gives CASSLGPPLNQPQHF. The rearrangement uses TRBV5-1 and TRBJ1-5; D gene uncertain. Germline V gene sequence: CDR1 SGHRS, CDR2 YFSETQ. Trimming removed 0 bases from V and 3 bases from J, with 10 bases in between. This CDR3 region has 15 residues.

This clone was seen just once. The chain combines TRBV7-8 with TRBJ1-5, with a tentative D call TRBD1 (5 bases). CDR1 is SGHVS, CDR2 FQNEAQ, per germline. There are 16 residues in the CDR3. Trimming took 2 bases from V and 4 from J, leaving 15 bases between them. The CDR3 region is CASSLTGPLRNQPQHF. CDR3 bases: TGTGCCAGCAGCTTAACGGGACCTCTTCGGAATCAGCCCCAGCATTTT.

V and J are TRBV4-3 and TRBJ2-5; 9 nucleotides agree with TRBD1. This CDR3 comprises 15 residues. Trimming cost V 1 base and J 4 bases; bases outside gene matches: 4. Germline V gene lookup returns CDR1 LGHNA and CDR2 YSLEER. DNA of the CDR3: TGCGCCAGCAGCCAAGCGACAGGGGGAGGAGAGACCCAGTACTTC. Amino acid sequence: CASSQATGGGETQYF.

CDR3 DNA sequence: TGTGCCAGCAGCCCGAGACTAGCGGGGAACAGCTACGAGCAGTACTTC. Amino acid sequence: CASSPRLAGNSYEQYF. The chain links TRBV7-9 to TRBJ2-7, with TRBD2 matching over 11 bases. The J segment lost 3 bases and the V segment lost 5 bases, leaving 9 bases of the junction unmatched. There are 16 residues in the CDR3. Germline V gives CDR1 SEHNR, CDR2 FQNEAQ (reference sequence).

This chain connects TRBV5-1 to TRBJ1-3; D is undetermined. This CDR3 spans 17 amino acids. Germline CDR1 SGHRS, CDR2 YFSETQ. Trimming left V 3 bases short and J 1 base short, with 17 bases between. DNA of the CDR3: TGCGCCAGCAGCTACCGGCCTGACATTTTTTCTGGAAACACCATATATTTT. This translates into CASSYRPDIFSGNTIYF.

The V call is TRBV6-5, the J call TRBJ1-1; a possible D gene is TRBD1 (5 bases). CDR1 and CDR2 from the germline V gene are MNHEY and SVGAGI. Trimming left V 2 bases short and J 5 bases short, with 9 bases between. The length of the CDR3 is 13 residues. The CDR3: CASSYTRGTEAFF. The CDR3 DNA sequence: TGTGCCAGCAGTTACACCCGGGGGACTGAAGCTTTCTTT.

The chain couples TRBV21-1 to TRBJ1-1; the table assigns TRBD1, which was not confirmed against the DNA. TRBV21-1 constitutes a pseudogene. The CDR3 loop spans 10 amino acids. CDR3 sequence (DNA): TGTGCCAGCAGCAAAATGGCAGCTTTCTTT. As protein: CASSKMAAFF.

This chain connects TRBV5-1 to TRBJ2-2; D gene ambiguous. CDR3 size: 14 residues. CDR1 and CDR2 from the germline V gene are SGHRS and YFSETQ. Between the trimmed V and J ends, which lost 0 bases and 5 bases, there was a span of 8 bases. This CDR3 is CASSLARWTGELFF. DNA for the CDR3: TGCGCCAGCAGCTTGGCAAGGTGGACCGGGGAGCTGTTTTTT.

The rearrangement links TRBV11-2 to TRBJ2-3, with D possibly matching TRBD2 (6 bases). CDR3 length: 15 residues. V gave up 4 bases and J gave up 4 bases, with 15 bases separating them. Per the germline V gene, CDR1 is SGHAT and CDR2 is FQNNGV. CDR3 sequence: CASSSLGGTADTQYF. The CDR3 nucleotides are TGTGCCAGCAGCTCCCTGGGGGGTACGGCAGATACGCAGTATTTT.

This CDR3 reads CAIGGGANYGYTF. CDR3 DNA: TGTGCCATCGGGGGAGGGGCTAACTATGGCTACACCTTC. This chain links TRBV10-3 with TRBJ1-2; D is perhaps TRBD1 (5 bases). The CDR3 runs 13 residues. Germline assignment: CDR1 ENHRY and CDR2 SYGVKD. V lost 8 bases, J lost 0 bases, and 10 bases lay in between.